The present T cell receptor beta chain was sequenced within a study of technical replicates of blood from several donors. Clones were read by immunoSEQ multiplex PCR, and TCRdb kept only the in-frame ones, dropping some. The table lists about 83,000 clones, roughly 96% of them singletons. Germline V gene sequence: CDR1 MGHRA, CDR2 YSYEKL. The V end was cut by 0 bases, the J end by 2 bases, with 22 bases between. This CDR3 is built from 19 residues. The chain uses TRBV4-1 and TRBJ1-2, with a possible D match to TRBD1 (5 bases). Sequenced sample: T cells isolated from PBMCs. This clonotype was obtained from a human donor in good health. The CDR3 coding sequence is TGCGCCAGCAGCCAAGAGGTTGGGCAGGGCACTGACTCCAACTATGGCTACACCTTC. Protein product: CASSQEVGQGTDSNYGYTF.